One TCR beta chain is described in this entry. Its antigen is currently not known. Per-base quality was not reported, and no clone a single base away is much larger than it. This sample was included in a study of T cell responses to AZD1222 COVID-19 vaccine (dated by TCRdb to 2020 to 2023). For the wider study: TCR sequencing was performed for over 230 trial participants, of whom around 200 were given two doses of AZD1222 and 26 were given two doses of MenACWY control vaccine. Trial participants were enrolled by age into 18-55, 56-69 and 70-plus year subgroups, with approximately 160, 26 and 62 TCR-sequenced participants respectively. Overall results and qualifications from the work: Participants were mostly white British and included more females than males, and it was suggested by the authors that clonal diversity may have been underestimated. The 56-69-year group was small, and its depth increase did not reach significance, likely because of low power. Conclusions about previously exposed vaccinees are limited, since just a handful of AZD1222 recipients were seropositive for SARS-CoV-2 at baseline. The vaccine-associated CD4 TCRs covered the entire spike protein, and the dominant responses fell in regions 160-218 and 743-854. A significant rise in spike-specific TCR breadth and depth was observed after two AZD1222 doses relative to day 0 and relative to MenACWY recipients. Because no day 14 peak-response samples were available, the repertoires could be characterized only after the peak T cell response. Nearly half of unique spike-specific TCRs reportedly recognized epitopes outside regions mutated in the B.1.351 and B.1.1.7 variants.

This specimen's time point label, interpreted: about 28 days (+/-7) after the second vaccine dose. AZD1222 recipients with second doses at about 4 weeks or about 12 weeks were pooled, because spike-specific TCR depth and breadth did not differ between schedules. Vaccinee samples came from UK trials COV001 and COV002, including a single-blind randomized controlled phase 2/3 trial of AZD1222 (ChAdOx1 nCoV-19) in healthy adults. For TCRbeta chain sequencing, PBMC samples from trial participants were taken at day 0 and at day 28 after the second dose. The CDR3 contains 12 residues, cysteine and phenylalanine counted. CDR3 DNA is the only sequence kept; it has 36 bases, read in frame from the first base. Via the germline V gene, CDR1 is MDHEN and CDR2 SYDVKM. V is pared back by 7 bases and J by 5 bases, with 8 bases lying between the germline termini. The CDR3 regions of human TCRbeta chains were analyzed by immunosequencing. The authors' pipeline ran thus. Repertoire TCRs were checked for matches against a reference library of SARS-CoV-2-specific TCRs that had been generated using the MIRA antigen-specificity platform. Breadth was defined as the fraction of unique TCRs that were SARS-CoV-2-associated. Depth was defined as the fraction of total T cells that were SARS-CoV-2-associated. Each spike-specific TCR was assigned to its reactive spike region and to a CD4 or CD8 class using the MIRA data. Log10-transformed breadth and depth values were compared by one-way ANOVA with Sidak's multiple comparisons tests. In its TCRdb copy, this immuneACCESS table keeps in-frame sequences only and misses some clones. Where compared with another copy, unresolved V genes explain less than half of these, and the others have no known cause. V, J and clone size were drawn from that table, and D and trimming were deduced from the DNA. The sample records over 50,000 clones, 81% of which are singletons. The ten largest clones add up to 20% to 30% of the sample.

The chain employs TRBV28 and TRBJ2-2, with no confidently assigned D gene. The source material was peripheral blood, sampled 28 days after the second AZD1222 dose. This receptor was obtained from an adult who received the AZD1222 COVID-19 vaccine. For the CDR3, the sequence is CASTSWTGELFF. The sequenced DNA is TGTGCCAGCACCTCGTGGACCGGGGAGCTGTTTTTT.